These 31 T cell receptor beta chains originate from one sample sequenced in a study of shared clonotypes between healthy human individuals. Here immunoSEQ multiplex PCR was the method, and the copy in TCRdb shows in-frame clones only, minus some. Of approximately 1,000,000 clones in the sample, roughly 74% were seen once. Sequenced sample: memory CD4+ T cells from PBMCs. Described subset: CD45RA-negative fraction. Source of these receptors: a man aged 18-30 years in good health. Some clones in this sample may be carry-over from other donors' samples.

Only a few counts were recorded for this clone. This chain links TRBV5-1 with TRBJ2-7, with 9 bases that match TRBD2. There are 19 residues in the CDR3. The junction had 19 bases not matched to a gene; V was cut back by 4 bases and J by 2 bases. Germline V gives CDR1 SGHRS, CDR2 YFSETQ. CDR3 sequence: CASSAGDLGLAGVPYEQYF. DNA for the CDR3: TGCGCCAGCAGCGCGGGGGACCTGGGGTTAGCGGGAGTCCCCTACGAGCAGTACTTC.

This clone was recorded only once. The chain links TRBV7-8 to TRBJ1-5, with D tentatively TRBD1 (5 bases). Germline values: CDR1 SGHVS, CDR2 FQNEAQ. The V and J ends lost 3 bases and 0 bases respectively, with 12 bases between them. The CDR3 contains 16 residues. The DNA of the CDR3 is TGTGCCAGCAGCTTCGACAGAGCGTATAGCAATCAGCCCCAGCATTTT. This sequence encodes CASSFDRAYSNQPQHF.

The chain uses TRBV9 and TRBJ2-3; D unresolved. Per the germline V gene, CDR1 is SGDLS and CDR2 is YYNGEE. CDR3 size: 14 residues. The ends were cut back, 1 base at V and 2 bases at J, with 8 bases in the middle. The CDR3 loop reads CASSVTGNTDTQYF. DNA for the CDR3: TGTGCCAGCAGCGTAACCGGCAACACAGATACGCAGTATTTT.

This chain's CDR3 is CASSIGEGQPQHF. In DNA, the CDR3 is TGTGCCAGTAGTATCGGTGAGGGACAGCCCCAGCATTTT. This sequence joins TRBV19 and TRBJ1-5, with no clear D. CDR1 is LNHDA and CDR2 is SQIVND in the germline V gene (reference sequence). This CDR3 comprises 13 residues. The germline V and J ends were trimmed by 3 bases and 7 bases, with 10 bases remaining between them.

The V call is TRBV7-2, the J call TRBJ1-3, with D unclear. The CDR3 has 17 amino acids. V dropped 5 bases and J dropped 4 bases, with 21 bases sitting between them. Germline CDR1 is SGHTA and CDR2 is FQGNSA. CDR3: CASSLFGPIGSGNTIYF. The CDR3 nucleotides are TGTGCCAGCAGCCTATTTGGCCCGATAGGTTCAGGAAACACCATATATTTT. Looking up the rest from reference TRBV7-2 and TRBJ1-3 gives the full variable domain: GAGVSQSPSNKVTEKGKDVELRCDPISGHTALYWYRQSLGQGLEFLIYFQGNSAPDKSGLPSDRFSAERTGGSVSTLTIQRTQQEDSAVYLCASSLFGPIGSGNTIYFGEGSWLTVV.

This clone was seen a handful of times. This rearrangement joins TRBV5-1 to TRBJ1-4; D ambiguous. The CDR3 is 17 residues long. V was shortened by 0 bases and J by 1 base, with 13 bases between the two germline ends. Germline V CDR1 and CDR2: SGHRS, YFSETQ. CDR3: CASSLAGFGVTNEKLFF. CDR3 nucleotides: TGCGCCAGCAGCTTGGCGGGGTTTGGTGTAACTAATGAAAAACTGTTTTTT. The full variable domain, its missing parts supplied by reference TRBV5-1 and TRBJ1-4, is KAGVTQTPRYLIKTRGQQVTLSCSPISGHRSVSWYQQTPGQGLQFLFEYFSETQRNKGNFPGRFSGRQFSNSRSEMNVSTLELGDSALYLCASSLAGFGVTNEKLFFGSGTQLSVL.

The chain links TRBV4-1 to TRBJ2-1, with 8 bases lining up with TRBD2. The germline CDR1 and CDR2 sequences are MGHRA and YSYEKL. The CDR3 has 14 residues. V lost 4 bases and J lost 9; bases outside the gene matches: 8. CDR3 protein: CASSRGGLGSEQFF. DNA for the CDR3: TGCGCCAGCAGCCGAGGGGGACTAGGGTCTGAGCAGTTCTTC.

This clone was recorded a few times. This sample includes further DNA sequences coding for the same CDR3. The chain carries TRBV7-9 and TRBJ2-3; D remains unclear. In germline, CDR1 is SEHNR, CDR2 FQNEAQ (reference sequence). The CDR3 totals 12 residues. Trimming removed 2 bases at V and 2 bases at J, with 2 bases between. For the CDR3, the DNA is TGTGCCAGCAGCTTATCCACAGATACGCAGTATTTT. Encoded protein: CASSLSTDTQYF.

This clone has only a few counts. The J gene is TRBJ2-7, the V gene TRBV14, with 8 bases lining up with TRBD1. Germline lookup yields CDR1 SGHDN and CDR2 FVKESK. This CDR3 is built from 16 residues. With 4 bases clipped from V and 3 bases from J, the junction kept 11 bases outside the gene matches. The CDR3 sequence: CASSRALIGQGYEQYF. The CDR3 DNA reads TGTGCCAGCAGCCGCGCCTTAATAGGACAGGGCTACGAGCAGTACTTC.

The chain recombines TRBV7-6 with TRBJ2-7, with D unresolved. Germline V gives CDR1 SGHVS, CDR2 FNYEAQ. V lost 5 bases and J 3 bases, leaving 14 bases between the germline ends. The CDR3 runs to 14 residues. CDR3 residues: CASSQTRNSYEQYF. CDR3 in DNA: TGTGCCAGCAGCCAGACCCGGAACAGCTACGAGCAGTACTTC.

V is TRBV4-3 and J is TRBJ2-1; 7 bases match TRBD1. Trimming cost V 1 base and J 5 bases; bases outside gene matches: 5. CDR1 is LGHNA and CDR2 is YSLEER in the germline V gene. The CDR3 has 15 residues. The CDR3 coding sequence is TGCGCCAGCAGCCAAGGAACGACAGGGAACAATGAGCAGTTCTTC. Residues: CASSQGTTGNNEQFF.

This chain connects TRBV7-9 to TRBJ1-1, with D maybe TRBD1 (5 bases). In germline, CDR1 is SEHNR, CDR2 FQNEAQ (reference sequence). V gave up 7 bases and J gave up 2 bases, with 8 bases separating them. This CDR3 is built from 12 residues. DNA of the CDR3: TGTGCCAGCACCGGGGGTAACACTGAAGCTTTCTTT. It specifies CASTGGNTEAFF.

Concerning this clone: Other DNA variants within this sample encode the same CDR3. The genes are TRBV5-1 and TRBJ1-2; TRBD1 matches 9 bases. In germline, CDR1 is SGHRS, CDR2 YFSETQ. The V and J ends lost 4 bases and 3 bases, in that order; junction bases with no gene match: 4. The CDR3 is 14 amino acids. The CDR3 protein is CASSPDRGDYGYTF. In DNA, the CDR3 is TGCGCCAGCAGCCCGGACAGGGGCGACTATGGCTACACCTTC. The full variable domain, in which reference TRBV5-1 and TRBJ1-2 provide the parts outside the CDR3, is KAGVTQTPRYLIKTRGQQVTLSCSPISGHRSVSWYQQTPGQGLQFLFEYFSETQRNKGNFPGRFSGRQFSNSRSEMNVSTLELGDSALYLCASSPDRGDYGYTFGSGTRLTVV.

This clone was picked up a small number of times. This sequence joins TRBV27 and TRBJ1-4, with TRBD1 matching over 8 bases. Germline loops: CDR1 MNHEY, CDR2 SMNVEV (reference sequence). V was clipped by 2 bases and J by 4 bases; unmatched bases: 3. The CDR3 is 15 amino acids. Here the CDR3 reads CASSLDDRGNEKLFF. DNA for the CDR3: TGTGCCAGCAGTTTAGATGACAGGGGTAATGAAAAACTGTTTTTT.

The rearrangement joins TRBV5-1 to TRBJ2-3, with 8 bases aligning to TRBD2. J lost 0 bases, V lost 7 bases, and 4 bases had no gene match. Germline V CDR1 and CDR2: SGHRS, YFSETQ. The CDR3 covers 14 residues. CDR3 sequence (DNA): TGCGCCAGCTCGGGAGGGGACAGCACAGATACGCAGTATTTT. Its protein product is CASSGGDSTDTQYF.

The gene calls are TRBV11-2 and TRBJ2-1; D is possibly TRBD2 (6 bases). Trimming left V 5 bases short and J 6 bases short, with 17 bases between. The germline CDR1 and CDR2 sequences are SGHAT and FQNNGV. The CDR3 runs 15 residues. Here the CDR3 DNA reads TGTGCCAGCAGCCGACGGACGGGAGATGGCAATGAGCAGTTCTTC. Amino acid sequence: CASSRRTGDGNEQFF.

The V gene is TRBV7-3, the J gene TRBJ1-1; D remains ambiguous. The CDR3 extends over 16 amino acids. V lost 0 bases and J lost 1, with 12 bases in between. CDR1 and CDR2 from the germline V gene are SGHTA and FQGTGA. As DNA, the CDR3 is TGTGCCAGCAGCTTAACGTACACGGGGAAGAACACTGAAGCTTTCTTT. Its protein product is CASSLTYTGKNTEAFF.

This sequence joins TRBV18 and TRBJ1-1; 7 nucleotides agree with TRBD1. Germline V gene sequence: CDR1 KGHSH, CDR2 LQKENI. CDR3 length: 14 residues. V trimming: 6 bases; J trimming: 0 bases; junction bases outside the gene matches: 4. The CDR3 sequence: CASSTGQMNTEAFF. CDR3 bases: TGTGCCAGCTCTACGGGACAGATGAACACTGAAGCTTTCTTT.

The chain is built from TRBV29-1 and TRBJ1-2; D is unresolved. From germline, CDR1 is SQVTM and CDR2 ANQGSEA. Trimming removed 4 bases at V and 8 bases at J, with 11 bases between. The CDR3 consists of 11 residues. This CDR3 reads CSVVGSGGYTF. CDR3 bases: TGCAGCGTTGTTGGCAGTGGAGGCTACACCTTC.

This sequence joins TRBV27 and TRBJ2-2; D uncertain. From germline, CDR1 is MNHEY and CDR2 SMNVEV (reference sequence). Trimming took off 4 bases at V and 5 bases at J, with 8 bases between the two ends. The CDR3 spans 13 residues. The CDR3, as DNA: TGTGCCAGCAGTTCCGATAGAACCGGGGAGCTGTTTTTT. It encodes CASSSDRTGELFF.

This clone has a count of ten or more. The rearrangement joins TRBV5-1 to TRBJ2-3, with D possibly being TRBD2 (6 bases). Germline values: CDR1 SGHRS, CDR2 YFSETQ. The V and J ends lost 3 bases and 4 bases respectively, with 12 bases between them. The CDR3 is 14 residues long. The chain's CDR3 is CASSSLTSSDTQYF. Here the CDR3 DNA reads TGCGCCAGCAGCTCGCTAACTAGCTCAGATACGCAGTATTTT.

As DNA, the CDR3 is TGTGCCAGTAGTATAGGGCGCGCACAGGGCCATAGCAATCAGCCCCAGCATTTT. It translates to CASSIGRAQGHSNQPQHF. The J gene is TRBJ1-5, the V gene TRBV19; D perhaps matches TRBD1 (6 bases). Germline assignment: CDR1 LNHDA and CDR2 SQIVND (reference sequence). The CDR3 loop spans 18 amino acids. Trimming took off 1 base at V and 0 bases at J, with 16 bases between the two ends.

This chain connects TRBV15 to TRBJ2-7; 9 bases map to TRBD1. The CDR3 has 16 residues. Germline V gene data show CDR1 as LNHNV and CDR2 as YYDKDF (reference sequence). Trimming took 4 bases from V and 7 from J; bases not matched to a gene: 14. The CDR3 bases are TGTGCCACCAGCATACACAGGACAGGGGATTTCTTTGAGCAGTACTTC. Its protein is CATSIHRTGDFFEQYF. Together with reference TRBV15 and TRBJ2-7, the CDR3 gives the full variable domain: DAMVIQNPRYQVTQFGKPVTLSCSQTLNHNVMYWYQQKSSQAPKLLFHYYDKDFNNEADTPDNFQSRRPNTSFCFLDIRSPGLGDTAMYLCATSIHRTGDFFEQYFGPGTRLTVT.

A single count supports this clone. One end of the junction is discordant with germline, which a read error may explain. V is TRBV6-1 and J is TRBJ1-2; D gene uncertain. This CDR3 region has 14 residues. CDR1 and CDR2 from the germline V gene are MNHNS and SASEGT. This chain's CDR3 is CASSEVASLVGYTF. CDR3 coding DNA: TGTGCCAGCAGCGAAGTAGCCTCTCTTGTTGGCTACACCTTC.

This rearrangement joins TRBV2 to TRBJ1-1; weak D call: TRBD1 (6 bases). Germline CDR1 SNHLY, CDR2 FYNNEI. Trimming left V 5 bases short and J 6 bases short, with 16 bases between. The CDR3 extends over 14 amino acids. CDR3 loop: CASSSNRALAEAFF. The DNA of the CDR3 is TGTGCCAGCAGTTCTAACAGGGCTTTAGCTGAAGCTTTCTTT.

In the case of this clone: The same CDR3 can be traced to other DNA sequences in this sample. J is TRBJ2-7 and V is TRBV10-3; D is possibly TRBD1 or TRBD2 (5 bases each). V was trimmed by 2 bases and J by 6 bases, leaving 5 bases between them. This CDR3 has 11 residues. Per germline, CDR1 ENHRY and CDR2 SYGVKD. In nucleotides, the CDR3 is TGTGCCATCAGTGAGGGGACCGAGCAGTACTTC. Translating it yields CAISEGTEQYF.

V gene TRBV15 combines with J gene TRBJ2-1; possible D gene TRBD1, 6 bases. Germline CDR1 is LNHNV and CDR2 is YYDKDF (reference sequence). The V end was cut by 8 bases, the J end by 5 bases, with 13 bases between. CDR3 length equals 13 residues. The CDR3 reads CATSGTIHNEQFF. The CDR3 DNA follows: TGTGCCACCTCTGGGACAATCCACAATGAGCAGTTCTTC.

The chain combines TRBV21-1 with TRBJ1-5. TRBV21-1 is a documented pseudogene. This CDR3 has 12 residues. CDR3 nucleotides: TGTGCCAGCAGCAAGGAGGGTCAGCCCCAGCATTTT. Translation gives CASSKEGQPQHF.

V is TRBV6-1 and J is TRBJ1-5; a possible D gene is TRBD1 (5 bases). The V and J ends lost 5 bases and 3 bases respectively, with 11 bases between them. The CDR3 totals 14 residues. Germline CDR1 is MNHNS and CDR2 is SASEGT. The CDR3 protein is CASSTRQNNQPQHF. CDR3 bases: TGTGCCAGCAGTACTCGACAGAACAATCAGCCCCAGCATTTT.

This clone was counted only a few times. Other DNA sequences of this sample code for an identical CDR3. The chain joins TRBV28 to TRBJ2-1; no clear D gene. The CDR3 contains 11 residues. From germline, CDR1 is MDHEN and CDR2 SYDVKM. V lost 0 bases to trimming and J lost 9 bases, with 3 bases between them. In nucleotides, the CDR3 is TGTGCCAGCAGTTTATGGGGTGAGCAGTTCTTC. Translation: CASSLWGEQFF.

In regard to this clone: Other DNA sequences of this sample code for an identical CDR3. This chain joins TRBV28 and TRBJ2-2; D is unclear. With 5 bases removed from V and 6 bases from J, the gap between germline ends came to 7 bases. CDR3 length equals 12 residues. Looked up from germline, CDR1 is MDHEN and CDR2 is SYDVKM. The CDR3 sequence is CASSLVSGELFF. As DNA, the CDR3 is TGTGCCAGCAGTCTCGTGTCCGGGGAGCTGTTTTTT.